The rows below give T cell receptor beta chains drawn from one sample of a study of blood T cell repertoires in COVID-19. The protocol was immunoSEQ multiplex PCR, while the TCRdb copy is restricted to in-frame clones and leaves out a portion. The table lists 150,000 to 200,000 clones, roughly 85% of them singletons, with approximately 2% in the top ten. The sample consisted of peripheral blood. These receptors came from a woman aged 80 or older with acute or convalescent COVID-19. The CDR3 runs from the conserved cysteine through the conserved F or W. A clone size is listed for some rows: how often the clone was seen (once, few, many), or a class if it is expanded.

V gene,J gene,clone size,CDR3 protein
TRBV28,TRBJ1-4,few,CASSLQAGITNEKLFF
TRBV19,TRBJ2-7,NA,CASSTTRHYEQYF
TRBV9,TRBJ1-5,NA,CASSGEGGLGNQPQHF
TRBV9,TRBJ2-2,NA,CTSSPQRNTGELFF
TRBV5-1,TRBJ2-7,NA,CASSLPGQGGYYEQYF
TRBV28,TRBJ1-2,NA,CASRGQGNYGYTF
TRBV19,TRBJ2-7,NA,CASSITGEEQYF
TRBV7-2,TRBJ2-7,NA,CASSPWTSGLYEQYF
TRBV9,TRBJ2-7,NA,CASSATSFGEQYF
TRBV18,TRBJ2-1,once,CASSTGTGFSNEQFF
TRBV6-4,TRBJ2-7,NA,CASINLREFYEQYF
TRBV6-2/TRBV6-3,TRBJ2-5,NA,CASSRQETQYF
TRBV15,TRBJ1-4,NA,CATRKTGGAGEKLFF
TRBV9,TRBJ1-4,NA,CASSPRDRGPLSEKLFF
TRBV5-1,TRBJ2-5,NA,CASSLLAGGLETQYF
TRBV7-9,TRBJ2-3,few,CASSLLTGTLDTQYF
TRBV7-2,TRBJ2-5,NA,CASSLAGTSGETQYF
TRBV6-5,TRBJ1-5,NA,CASRHGQANQPQHF
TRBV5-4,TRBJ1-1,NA,CASSPGQGRGEKAFF
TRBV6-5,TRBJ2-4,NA,CASRGQLPAKNIQYF
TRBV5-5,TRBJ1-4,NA,CASSLQTGDAEKLFF
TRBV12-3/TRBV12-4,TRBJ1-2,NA,CASKGQLYGYTF
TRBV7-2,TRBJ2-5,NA,CASSSTSAQETQYF
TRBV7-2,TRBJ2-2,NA,CASSLARTGELFF
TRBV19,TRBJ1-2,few,CASTETGVDYGYTF
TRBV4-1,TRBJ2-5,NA,CASSQETGETQYF
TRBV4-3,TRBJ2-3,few,CASSQAAPGVRSADTQYF
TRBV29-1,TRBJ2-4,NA,CSVYSPGTGKNIQYF
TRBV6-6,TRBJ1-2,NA,CASSRQGTFLLGIGYTF
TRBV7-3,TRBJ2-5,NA,CASSLTGGAYQETQYF
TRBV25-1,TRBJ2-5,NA,CASSNAGTGLPQETQYF
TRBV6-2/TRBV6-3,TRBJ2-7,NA,CASSYAEYYEQYF
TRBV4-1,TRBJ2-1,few,CASSPGQGGPPYNEQFF
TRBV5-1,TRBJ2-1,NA,CASSRRLAEYNEQFF
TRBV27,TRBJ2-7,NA,CASSLSPGTSTYEQYF
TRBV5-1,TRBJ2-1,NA,CASSQGQVIYNEQFF
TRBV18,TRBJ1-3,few,CASTTGAGNTIYF
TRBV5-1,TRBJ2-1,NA,CASTNEGNSYNEQFF
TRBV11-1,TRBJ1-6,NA,CASSFTFGTGGSPLHF
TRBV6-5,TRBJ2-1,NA,CASRGLAGNNEQFF
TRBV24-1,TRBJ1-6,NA,CATSDPGVPLHF
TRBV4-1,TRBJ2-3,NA,CASSLSGLAGTSTDTQYF
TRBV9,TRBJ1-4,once,CASSLTGAQGTNEKLFF